This T cell receptor beta chain was found in a study of graft-versus-host responses after intestinal transplantation. Generated by immunoSEQ multiplex PCR, the TCRdb table keeps only in-frame clones and is missing some. The sample lists around 19,000 clones, 40% to 55% occurring once. The V end lost 11 bases, the J end lost 0 bases, and 14 bases lay between the germline ends. The CDR3 has 13 amino acids. Germline CDR1 ENHRY, CDR2 SYGVKD. This clone came up once. This receptor was obtained from a human patient who received an intestinal transplant. The gene calls are TRBV10-3 and TRBJ2-7; D is undetermined. The sample here was alloreactive CD4+ T cells from a mixed lymphocyte reaction culture, taken before intestinal transplant. Sample subset: CFSE-low proliferating T cells sorted from approximately 6-day pre-transplant mixed lymphocyte reaction (GvH or HvG direction). The CDR3 DNA follows: TGTGCCTCAATGACAACCCGCTCCTACGAGCAGTACTTC. Translation: CASMTTRSYEQYF.